This entry lists 15 T cell receptor beta chains sequenced from one sample in a study of CD8 T cells in Susac syndrome. RNA amounts of roughly 0.45 to 1 ug underwent reverse transcription with random hexamers. TCRdb recomputed calls from the immunoSEQ multiplex PCR reads with MiXCR, one row per CDR3 protein. The repertoire holds 210,000 or so distinct CDR3 sequences, more than 85% seen once, with about 0.15% in the top ten. The sequenced material came from CD8+ T cells from PBMCs. The source is a human donor with multiple sclerosis.

The V gene is TRBV14, the J gene TRBJ1-1; a weak D match, TRBD1 (5 bases). The CDR3 loop spans 14 amino acids. The germline V gene encodes CDR1 SGHDN and CDR2 FVKESK. Trimming stripped 1 base from V and 8 bases from J, with 14 bases between. The CDR3 bases are TGTGCCAGCAGCCAAGCTCGAGGCGGGGCAGAAGCTTTCTTT. This gives the protein CASSQARGGAEAFF.

V and J are TRBV4-1 and TRBJ1-2, with D possibly TRBD1 on 6 matching bases. CDR1 and CDR2 (germline): MGHRA, YSYEKL. V dropped 1 base and J dropped 3 bases, with 12 bases sitting between them. The CDR3 consists of 15 residues. In nucleotides, the CDR3 is TGCGCCAGCAGCCAAGGAGGGGGGCTAGACTATGGCTACACCTTC. Translation gives CASSQGGGLDYGYTF.

This chain links TRBV7-9 with TRBJ1-2; D gene uncertain. Trimming cost V 4 bases and J 8 bases, with 14 bases left between them. The CDR3 spans 13 residues. Germline-derived CDR1 and CDR2 are SEHNR and FQNEAQ (reference sequence). As DNA, the CDR3 is TGTGCCAGCAGCTCCACTACCTCTTACGGCTACACCTTC. It is translated as CASSSTTSYGYTF.

The rearrangement links TRBV30 to TRBJ1-1; perhaps TRBD1 as D (5 bases). Trimming stripped 8 bases from V and 1 base from J, with 17 bases between. Looked up from germline, CDR1 is GTSNPN and CDR2 is SVGIG (reference sequence). The CDR3 covers 14 residues. The CDR3 region is CALDTLGANTEAFF. The CDR3 DNA reads as TGTGCCCTGGACACGTTAGGGGCGAACACTGAAGCTTTCTTT.

The count of this clonotype is one. This rearrangement joins TRBV9 to TRBJ2-3; 11 nucleotides agree with TRBD2. V trimming: 3 bases; J trimming: 0 bases; junction bases outside the gene matches: 6. The CDR3 consists of 17 residues. From germline, CDR1 is SGDLS and CDR2 YYNGEE. The CDR3 protein is CASSASGTSGSTDTQYF. CDR3 sequence (DNA): TGTGCCAGCAGCGCCTCGGGGACTAGCGGAAGCACAGATACGCAGTATTTT.

The rearrangement joins TRBV12-3 or TRBV12-4 to TRBJ2-7, with a tentative D call TRBD2 (6 bases). The CDR3 has 14 amino acids. Trimming stripped 3 bases from V and 6 bases from J, with 15 bases between. The CDR3 region is CASSFSAGIGEQYF. The DNA for the CDR3 is TGTGCCAGCAGTTTCAGCGCGGGAATCGGCGAGCAGTACTTC.

The chain couples TRBV2 to TRBJ2-7; D is unresolved. This CDR3 spans 12 amino acids. V lost 6 bases to trimming and J lost 5 bases, with 11 bases between them. Germline-derived CDR1 and CDR2 are SNHLY and FYNNEI. CDR3 sequence reads: CASSPKWHEQYF. Written as DNA, the CDR3 is TGTGCCAGCAGCCCAAAGTGGCACGAGCAGTACTTC.

In this sample, this clonotype turned up once. V is TRBV20-1 and J is TRBJ1-4, with D unclear. The CDR3 length is 13 residues. Germline CDR1 is DFQATT and CDR2 is SNEGSKA (reference sequence). Trimming took off 3 bases at V and 8 bases at J, with 13 bases between the two ends. The CDR3 DNA sequence: TGCAGTGCTAGGGGGATCAACGAAGAAAAACTGTTTTTT. This encodes CSARGINEEKLFF.

The chain couples TRBV18 to TRBJ1-5; no clear D. V was pared by 6 bases and J by 0 bases, with 21 bases between. CDR1 KGHSH and CDR2 LQKENI come from the germline V gene. This CDR3 is built from 18 residues. CDR3 amino acids: CASSRQAPSGYSNQPQHF. CDR3 in DNA: TGTGCCAGCTCCCGCCAGGCCCCCTCAGGTTATAGCAATCAGCCCCAGCATTTT.

The CDR3 sequence is CASSMGARETEAFF. CDR3 nucleotide sequence: TGTGCCAGTAGTATGGGGGCCCGGGAGACTGAAGCTTTCTTT. V gene TRBV19 combines with J gene TRBJ1-1; D is perhaps TRBD1 (6 bases). The germline V gene encodes CDR1 LNHDA and CDR2 SQIVND (reference sequence). V was shortened by 3 bases and J by 5 bases, with 13 bases between the two germline ends. The CDR3 consists of 14 residues.

This chain links TRBV4-3 with TRBJ1-5, with 7 bases aligning to TRBD1. The CDR3 totals 15 residues. Germline V lookup: CDR1 LGHNA, CDR2 YSLEER. V shed 3 bases, J shed 6 bases, and the junction held 8 bases outside the gene matches. The CDR3: CASSHYRGVGQPQHF. The CDR3 DNA sequence: TGCGCCAGCAGCCATTACAGGGGAGTGGGTCAGCCCCAGCATTTT.

The chain links TRBV27 to TRBJ1-2; weak D call: TRBD1 (6 bases). Germline V gene lookup returns CDR1 MNHEY and CDR2 SMNVEV (reference sequence). V lost 5 bases and J lost 5, with 15 bases in between. This CDR3 region has 14 residues. CDR3 sequence (DNA): TGTGCCAGCAGTCCGATACCACAGGGATATGGCTACACCTTC. It translates to CASSPIPQGYGYTF.

This chain joins TRBV11-3 and TRBJ2-7, with a possible D match to TRBD1 (6 bases). V lost 0 bases and J 3 bases, leaving 9 bases between the germline ends. From germline, CDR1 is SGHNT and CDR2 YENEEA. The CDR3 is 14 amino acids. CDR3 loop: CASSLEARGYEQYF. The DNA of the CDR3 is TGTGCCAGCAGCTTAGAGGCCAGGGGCTACGAGCAGTACTTC. The whole variable domain, remainder taken from reference TRBV11-3 and TRBJ2-7, is EAGVVQSPRYKIIEKKQPVAFWCNPISGHNTLYWYLQNLGQGPELLIRYENEEAVDDSQLPKDRFSAERLKGVDSTLKIQPAELGDSAVYLCASSLEARGYEQYFGPGTRLTVT.

This chain links TRBV3-1 with TRBJ2-1; D uncertain. The CDR3 spans 13 residues. CDR1 LGHDT and CDR2 YNNKEL come from the germline V gene (reference sequence). Trimming cost V 0 bases and J 9 bases, with 9 bases left between them. As DNA, the CDR3 is TGTGCCAGCAGCCAAGACGTAGTGCCTGAGCAGTTCTTC. Translation gives CASSQDVVPEQFF.

This clonotype was detected only once. The DNA of the CDR3 is TGTGCCAGCACCCCGGTTACTACCTCCACCGGGGAGCTGTTTTTT. Encoded protein: CASTPVTTSTGELFF. The chain links TRBV6-5 to TRBJ2-2; D unresolved. Germline CDR1 reads MNHEY; CDR2 reads SVGAGI. V was pared by 7 bases and J by 4 bases, with 16 bases between. The CDR3 loop spans 15 amino acids.